The clone carrying this T cell receptor (beta chain) occurred once. Patients were excluded for autoimmune disease history or systemic immunosuppression. This sample was taken from a study of OX40 agonist ivuxolimab in advanced cancers. Looking at the study overall: The dose of intravenous ivuxolimab that patients received every 2 weeks ranged from 0.01 to 10 mg/kg.

Profiling relied on immunoSEQ multiplex PCR, and the TCRdb table lists in-frame clones only, not all of them. This sample has approximately 60,000 clones; about 90% occur once, and the top ten carry roughly 5.5%. The source was CD4+ or CD8+ T cells sorted from blood, collected in a trial of the OX40 agonist ivuxolimab. The sequence was collected from an adult with an advanced solid tumor such as melanoma, head and neck, liver or kidney cancer.

CDR3 DNA sequence: TGTGCCAGCAGCGTAGAGCCAGGACAGGGAAACACCATATATTTT. Translating gives CASSVEPGQGNTIYF. V usage is TRBV9 and J usage is TRBJ1-3; perhaps TRBD1 as D (6 bases). V lost 0 bases, J lost 4 bases, and 11 bases lay in between. CDR3 size: 15 residues. The germline V gene has CDR1 SGDLS and CDR2 YYNGEE.